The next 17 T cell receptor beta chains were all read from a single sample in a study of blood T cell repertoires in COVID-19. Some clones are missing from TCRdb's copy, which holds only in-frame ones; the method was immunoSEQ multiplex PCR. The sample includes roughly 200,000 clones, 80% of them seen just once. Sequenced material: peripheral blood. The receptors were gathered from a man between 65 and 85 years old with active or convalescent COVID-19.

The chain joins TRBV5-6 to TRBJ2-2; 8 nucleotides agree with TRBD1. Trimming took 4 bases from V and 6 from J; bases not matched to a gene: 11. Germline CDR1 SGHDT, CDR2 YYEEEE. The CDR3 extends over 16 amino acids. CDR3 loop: CASSIIRTGRAGELFF. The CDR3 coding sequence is TGTGCCAGCAGCATCATCCGGACAGGGCGGGCCGGGGAGCTGTTTTTT.

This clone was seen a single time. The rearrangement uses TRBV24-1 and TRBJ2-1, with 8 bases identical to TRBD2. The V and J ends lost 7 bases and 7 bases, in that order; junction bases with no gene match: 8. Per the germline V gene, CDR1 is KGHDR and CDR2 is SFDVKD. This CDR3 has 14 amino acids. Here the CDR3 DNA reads TGTGCCACCAGCCCGGGGGGGCCGGGGAATGAGCAGTTCTTC. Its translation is CATSPGGPGNEQFF.

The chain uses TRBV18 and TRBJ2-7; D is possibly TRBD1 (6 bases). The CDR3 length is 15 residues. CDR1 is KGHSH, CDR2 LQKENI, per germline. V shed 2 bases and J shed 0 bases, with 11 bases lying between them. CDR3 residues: CASSPRQASSYEQYF. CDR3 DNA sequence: TGTGCCAGCTCACCAAGACAGGCTAGCTCCTACGAGCAGTACTTC.

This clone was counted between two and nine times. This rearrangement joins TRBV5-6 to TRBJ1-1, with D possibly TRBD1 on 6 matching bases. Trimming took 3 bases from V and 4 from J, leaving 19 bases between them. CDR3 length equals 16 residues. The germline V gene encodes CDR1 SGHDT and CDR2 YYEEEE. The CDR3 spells CASSWGPGVSGTEAFF. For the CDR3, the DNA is TGTGCCAGCAGCTGGGGGCCAGGGGTGTCGGGCACTGAAGCTTTCTTT. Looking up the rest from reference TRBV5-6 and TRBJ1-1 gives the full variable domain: DAGVTQSPTHLIKTRGQQVTLRCSPKSGHDTVSWYQQALGQGPQFIFQYYEEEERQRGNFPDRFSGHQFPNYSSELNVNALLLGDSALYLCASSWGPGVSGTEAFFGQGTRLTVV.

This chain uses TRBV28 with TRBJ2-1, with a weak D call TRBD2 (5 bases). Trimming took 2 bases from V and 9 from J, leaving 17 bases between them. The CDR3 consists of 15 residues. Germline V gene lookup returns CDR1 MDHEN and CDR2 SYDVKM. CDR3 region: CASSLNSGMTREQFF. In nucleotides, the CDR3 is TGTGCCAGCAGTTTAAATTCGGGAATGACACGTGAGCAGTTCTTC.

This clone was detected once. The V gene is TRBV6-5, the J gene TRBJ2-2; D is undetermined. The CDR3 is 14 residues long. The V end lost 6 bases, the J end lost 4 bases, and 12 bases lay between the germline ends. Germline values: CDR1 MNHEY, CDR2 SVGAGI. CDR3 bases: TGTGCCAGCAGGATGAACACCCTCACCGGGGAGCTGTTTTTT. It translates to CASRMNTLTGELFF.

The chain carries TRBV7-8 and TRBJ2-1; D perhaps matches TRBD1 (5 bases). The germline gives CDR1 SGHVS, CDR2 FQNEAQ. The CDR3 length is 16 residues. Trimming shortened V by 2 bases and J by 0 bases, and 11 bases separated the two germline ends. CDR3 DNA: TGTGCCAGCAGCTTAACCCGACAGAGCTCCTACAATGAGCAGTTCTTC. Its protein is CASSLTRQSSYNEQFF.

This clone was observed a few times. In DNA form, the CDR3 reads TGTGCCAGCAGCCCACCGGGACTAGACCAAGAGACCCAGTACTTC. Translating gives CASSPPGLDQETQYF. The chain links TRBV5-6 to TRBJ2-5; 8 bases line up with TRBD2. Trimming at V came to 4 bases and at J to 0 bases, leaving 5 bases not matched to a gene. From germline, CDR1 is SGHDT and CDR2 YYEEEE. CDR3 length equals 15 residues.

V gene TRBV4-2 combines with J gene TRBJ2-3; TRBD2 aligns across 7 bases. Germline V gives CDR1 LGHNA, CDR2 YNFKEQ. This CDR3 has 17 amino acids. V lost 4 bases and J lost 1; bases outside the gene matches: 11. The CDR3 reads CASSPLGGLDGTDTQYF. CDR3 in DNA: TGTGCCAGCAGCCCTTTAGGTGGACTAGACGGCACAGATACGCAGTATTTT.

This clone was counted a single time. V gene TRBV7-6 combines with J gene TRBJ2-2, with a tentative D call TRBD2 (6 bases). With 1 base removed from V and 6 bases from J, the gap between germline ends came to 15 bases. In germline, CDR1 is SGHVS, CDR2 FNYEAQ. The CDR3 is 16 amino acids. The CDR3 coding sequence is TGTGCCAGCAGCTTAGGTGCGGACTGGGGGGCCGGGGAGCTGTTTTTT. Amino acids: CASSLGADWGAGELFF.

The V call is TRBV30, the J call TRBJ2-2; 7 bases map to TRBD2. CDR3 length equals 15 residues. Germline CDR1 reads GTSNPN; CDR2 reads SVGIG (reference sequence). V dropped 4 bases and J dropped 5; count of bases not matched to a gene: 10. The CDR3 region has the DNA TGTGCCTGGACCCCGGGGGGAGCGGGGACCGGGGAGCTGTTTTTT. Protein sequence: CAWTPGGAGTGELFF.

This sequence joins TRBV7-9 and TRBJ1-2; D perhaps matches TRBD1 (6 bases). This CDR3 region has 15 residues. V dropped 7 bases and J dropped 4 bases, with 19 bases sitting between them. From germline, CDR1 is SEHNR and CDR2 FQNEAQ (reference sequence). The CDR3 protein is CASTNRVRGAYGYTF. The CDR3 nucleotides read TGTGCCAGCACCAACCGGGTCAGGGGAGCCTATGGCTACACCTTC.

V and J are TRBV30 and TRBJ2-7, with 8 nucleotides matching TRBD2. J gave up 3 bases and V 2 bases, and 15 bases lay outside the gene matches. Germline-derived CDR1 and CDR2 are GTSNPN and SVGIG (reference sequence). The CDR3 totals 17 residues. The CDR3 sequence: CAWSFATGGPSLYEQYF. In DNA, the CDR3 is TGTGCCTGGAGTTTCGCGACGGGAGGGCCATCCCTCTACGAGCAGTACTTC. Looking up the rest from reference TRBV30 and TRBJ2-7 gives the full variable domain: SQTIHQWPATLVQPVGSPLSLECTVEGTSNPNLYWYRQAAGRGLQLLFYSVGIGQISSEVPQNLSASRPQDRQFILSSKKLLLSDSGFYLCAWSFATGGPSLYEQYFGPGTRLTVT.

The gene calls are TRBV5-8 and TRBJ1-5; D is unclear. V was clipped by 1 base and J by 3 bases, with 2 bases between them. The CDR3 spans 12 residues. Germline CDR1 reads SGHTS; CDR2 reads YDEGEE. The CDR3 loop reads CASSLYNQPQHF. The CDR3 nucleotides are TGTGCCAGCAGCTTGTACAATCAGCCCCAGCATTTT.

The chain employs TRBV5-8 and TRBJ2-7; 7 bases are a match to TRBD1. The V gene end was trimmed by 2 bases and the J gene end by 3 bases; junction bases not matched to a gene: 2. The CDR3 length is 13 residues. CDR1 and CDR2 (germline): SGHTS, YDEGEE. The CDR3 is CASSLDRVYEQYF. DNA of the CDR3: TGTGCCAGCAGCTTAGACAGGGTCTACGAGCAGTACTTC.

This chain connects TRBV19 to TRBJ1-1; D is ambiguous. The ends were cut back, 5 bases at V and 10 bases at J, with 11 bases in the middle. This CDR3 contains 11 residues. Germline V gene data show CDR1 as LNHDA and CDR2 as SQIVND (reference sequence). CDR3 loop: CASSRKAVAFF. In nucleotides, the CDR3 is TGTGCCAGTAGTCGTAAGGCGGTAGCTTTCTTT.

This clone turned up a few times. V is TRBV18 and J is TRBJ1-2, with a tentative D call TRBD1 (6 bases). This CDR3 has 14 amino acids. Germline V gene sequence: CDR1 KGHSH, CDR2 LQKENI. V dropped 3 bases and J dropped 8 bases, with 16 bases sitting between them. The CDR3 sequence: CASSPLPGAEGYTF. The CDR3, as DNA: TGTGCCAGCTCACCTCTCCCAGGGGCTGAAGGCTACACCTTC.